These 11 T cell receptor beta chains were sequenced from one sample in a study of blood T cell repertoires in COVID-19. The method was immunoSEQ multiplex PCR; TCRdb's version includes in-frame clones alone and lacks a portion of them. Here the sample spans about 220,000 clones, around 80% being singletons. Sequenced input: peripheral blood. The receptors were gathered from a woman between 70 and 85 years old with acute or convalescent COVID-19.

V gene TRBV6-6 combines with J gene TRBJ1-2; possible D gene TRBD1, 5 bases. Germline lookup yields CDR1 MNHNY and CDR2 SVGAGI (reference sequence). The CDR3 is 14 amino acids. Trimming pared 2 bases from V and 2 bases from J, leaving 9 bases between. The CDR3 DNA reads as TGTGCCAGCAGTTACGACAGTGCCAACTATGGCTACACCTTC. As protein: CASSYDSANYGYTF.

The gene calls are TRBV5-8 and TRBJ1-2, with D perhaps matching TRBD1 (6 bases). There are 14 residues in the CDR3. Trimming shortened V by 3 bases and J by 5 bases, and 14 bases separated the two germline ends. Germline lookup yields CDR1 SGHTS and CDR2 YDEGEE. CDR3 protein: CASSYTGTIYGYTF. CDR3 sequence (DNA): TGTGCCAGCAGCTACACCGGGACAATTTATGGCTACACCTTC.

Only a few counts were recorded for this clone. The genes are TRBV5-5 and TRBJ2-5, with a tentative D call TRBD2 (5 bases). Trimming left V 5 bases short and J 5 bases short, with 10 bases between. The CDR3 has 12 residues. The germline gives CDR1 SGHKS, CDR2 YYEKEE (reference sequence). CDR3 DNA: TGTGCCAGCAGTGCGGGCAAGGAGACCCAGTACTTC. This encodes CASSAGKETQYF.

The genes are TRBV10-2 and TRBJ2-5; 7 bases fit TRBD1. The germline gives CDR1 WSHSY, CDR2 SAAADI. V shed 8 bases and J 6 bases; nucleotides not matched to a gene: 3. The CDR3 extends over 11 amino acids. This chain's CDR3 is CASERGQTQYF. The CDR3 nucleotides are TGCGCCAGCGAGAGGGGGCAGACCCAGTACTTC.

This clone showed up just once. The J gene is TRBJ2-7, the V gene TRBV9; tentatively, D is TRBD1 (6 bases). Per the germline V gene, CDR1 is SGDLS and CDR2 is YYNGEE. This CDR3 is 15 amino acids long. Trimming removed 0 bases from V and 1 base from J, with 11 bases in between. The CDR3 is CASSVATGRSYEQYF. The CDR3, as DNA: TGTGCCAGCAGCGTAGCAACAGGGCGTTCCTACGAGCAGTACTTC.

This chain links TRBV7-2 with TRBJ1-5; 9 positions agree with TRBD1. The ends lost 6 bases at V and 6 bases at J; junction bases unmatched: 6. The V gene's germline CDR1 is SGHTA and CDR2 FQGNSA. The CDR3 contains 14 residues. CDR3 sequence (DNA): TGTGCCAGCAGACCACAGGGACAGGGTCAGCCCCAGCATTTT. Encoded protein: CASRPQGQGQPQHF. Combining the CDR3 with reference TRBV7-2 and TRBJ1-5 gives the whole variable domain GAGVSQSPSNKVTEKGKDVELRCDPISGHTALYWYRQSLGQGLEFLIYFQGNSAPDKSGLPSDRFSAERTGGSVSTLTIQRTQQEDSAVYLCASRPQGQGQPQHFGDGTRLSIL.

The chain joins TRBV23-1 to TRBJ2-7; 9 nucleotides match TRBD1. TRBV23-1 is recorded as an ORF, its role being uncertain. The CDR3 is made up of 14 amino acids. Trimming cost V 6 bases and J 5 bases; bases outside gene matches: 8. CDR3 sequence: CASSLGQGRNEQYF. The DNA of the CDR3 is TGCGCCAGCAGCCTTGGACAGGGGCGGAACGAGCAGTACTTC.

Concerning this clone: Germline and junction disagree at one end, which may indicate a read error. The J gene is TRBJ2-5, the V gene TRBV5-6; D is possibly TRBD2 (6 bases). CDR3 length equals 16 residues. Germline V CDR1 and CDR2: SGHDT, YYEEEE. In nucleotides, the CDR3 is TGTGCTAGCAGCCTCGGGACTTCGGGGCACCCAGAGACCCAGTACTTC. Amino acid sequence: CASSLGTSGHPETQYF.

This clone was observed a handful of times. CDR3 sequence: CASSGFLSSPLHF. CDR3 DNA: TGTGCCAGCAGTGGATTCCTCAGTTCACCCCTCCACTTT. V is TRBV2 and J is TRBJ1-6; D is ambiguous. Per the germline V gene, CDR1 is SNHLY and CDR2 is FYNNEI. The CDR3 totals 13 residues. V lost 4 bases to trimming and J lost 9 bases, with 10 bases between them. Full variable domain (missing parts from reference TRBV2 and TRBJ1-6): EPEVTQTPSHQVTQMGQEVILRCVPISNHLYFYWYRQILGQKVEFLVSFYNNEISEKSEIFDDQFSVERPDGSNFTLKIRSTKLEDSAMYFCASSGFLSSPLHFGNGTRLTVT.

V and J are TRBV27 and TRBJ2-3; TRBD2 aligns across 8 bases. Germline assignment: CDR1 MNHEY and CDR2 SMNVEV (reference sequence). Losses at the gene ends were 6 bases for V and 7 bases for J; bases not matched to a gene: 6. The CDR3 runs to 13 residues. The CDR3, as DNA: TGTGCCAGCAGCCCCCGGGAGGGAAATACGCAGTATTTT. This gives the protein CASSPREGNTQYF.

The CDR3 DNA reads as TGCGCCAGCAGCTTTCTAGACAGTGGTAATGGGGCAGGCTACACCTTC. Protein product: CASSFLDSGNGAGYTF. The gene calls are TRBV5-1 and TRBJ1-2; a possible D gene is TRBD1 (5 bases). The CDR3 sequence is 16 residues long. Per the germline V gene, CDR1 is SGHRS and CDR2 is YFSETQ. The V end lost 2 bases, the J end lost 8 bases, and 22 bases lay between the germline ends.